The text below deals with one T cell receptor beta chain. This clonotype has just one count. Its antigen remains undetermined. No per-base quality is available; no much larger clone lies one base away. From its cysteine to its phenylalanine, the CDR3 spans 16 amino acids. This entry keeps only the CDR3 DNA: 48 bases, framed from base 1. At the junction V is shortened by 2 bases and J by 6 bases; bases outside the gene matches: 10. CDR1 and CDR2 were assigned from the germline V gene as MDHEN and SYDVKM. TCR beta repertoires were profiled from peripheral blood of under 15 young patients with multiple sclerosis to demonstrate the VDJtools post-analysis software. Multiple sclerosis patients were children and adolescents aged roughly 6 to 17 years. The data stem from a study of post-analysis software for immune sequencing data (dated by TCRdb to between 2014 and 2016). Background on the whole study: Relapsing-remitting, secondary progressive and progressive-relapsing multiple sclerosis were recorded as disease courses, and subtype annotation was lacking for some patients. Patient repertoires were compared against roughly 11 previously published healthy control repertoires from donors aged roughly 6 to 27 years. A subset of samples was prepared in parallel using single-end sample barcoding, then pooled and co-amplified after Illumina adapter ligation.

Study-level results and caveats: Strong co-clustering of samples prepared in the same batch was shown by direct clustering with F measure, prompting a batch-effect correction. The control group was slightly older than the multiple sclerosis patient group. Multiple sclerosis patients had significantly lower normalized Chao1 diversity than controls, a result that suggests substantial peripheral T-cell clonal expansion. Significantly higher frequencies in patients than in controls were found for several TRBV segments, including TRBV5-6, TRBV5-1 and TRBV20-1.

Libraries were made using PCR. TCRdb names Illumina HiSeq 2500 as the instrument used. To reduce PCR and sequencing biases, unique molecular identifiers were built into the TCR beta cDNA libraries. Per 1 to 10 million input T cells, some 500,000 cDNA molecules were obtained, such that each molecule approximated one T cell. Patient libraries were prepared and sequenced with the same protocol used for the earlier healthy control dataset. Within a given batch, samples were prepared together, multiplexed and sequenced on the same HiSeq lane. In the source study's methods: Raw barcoded reads were processed with MIGEC, and single-read molecular identifier groups were discarded before consensus assembly and CDR3 extraction. Clonotype tables were post-analysed with VDJtools, and diversity was normalized by down-sampling all datasets to the smallest sample size. Repertoire overlap clustering matched CDR3 amino acid but not nucleotide sequences to correct batch-related cross-sample contamination. TCRdb trimmed public reads at Q25 via fastp, called clones via MiXCR and kept in-frame beta chains. Identical CDR3 proteins give one entry, which carries the most common genes and DNA. The V and J calls were determined by TCRdb, not by the authors. The sample table lists roughly 800,000 distinct CDR3 sequences, around 42% of them with a count of one. The top ten clones comprise roughly 5.2% of the sample.

The sample comprised blood. This TCR came from a girl between 5 and 17 years old with multiple sclerosis. This chain is built from TRBV28 and TRBJ1-5, with 7 bases in between that match TRBD1. The CDR3 reads CASSLGMTGKLQPQHF. The sequence in DNA is TGTGCCAGCAGTTTAGGAATGACAGGGAAACTTCAGCCCCAGCATTTT.